One and the same sample provided the 10 T cell receptor beta chains below, sequenced in a study of blood T cell repertoires in COVID-19. Here immunoSEQ multiplex PCR was the method, and the copy in TCRdb shows in-frame clones only, minus some. Of 310,000 or so clones listed, roughly nine tenths are singletons. Material for sequencing was peripheral blood. The receptor source for this set is a woman in her forties or fifties who had recovered from COVID-19.

This clone was detected a few times. The CDR3 DNA follows: TGTGCCAGCAGCCCAGACAGCGCTGGAGCTTTCTTT. It yields the protein CASSPDSAGAFF. This sequence joins TRBV5-4 and TRBJ1-1; TRBD1 might be the D (5 bases). The CDR3 is 12 amino acids. V was trimmed by 4 bases and J by 10 bases, leaving 14 bases between them. In germline, CDR1 is SGHNT, CDR2 YYREEE (reference sequence).

The chain is built from TRBV4-3 and TRBJ2-1; 7 nucleotides match TRBD2. Germline CDR1 reads LGHNA; CDR2 reads YSLEER. The CDR3 has 16 amino acids. V lost 0 bases and J lost 5; bases outside the gene matches: 7. DNA for the CDR3: TGCGCCAGCAGCCAAGATCTATGGGGAGGGGACAATGAGCAGTTCTTC. Translation gives CASSQDLWGGDNEQFF.

This chain uses TRBV7-2 with TRBJ2-3, with 8 bases identical to TRBD2. After removal of 5 bases from V and 6 bases from J, the junction contained 13 bases not matched to a gene. The CDR3 is made up of 16 amino acids. Germline CDR1 reads SGHTA; CDR2 reads FQGNSA. The CDR3: CASSLGTRGFGDTQYF. The CDR3 bases are TGTGCCAGCAGCCTCGGGACTAGGGGGTTCGGGGATACGCAGTATTTT.

This chain connects TRBV30 to TRBJ1-2; weak D call: TRBD1 (6 bases). The CDR3 runs to 13 residues. Deletions cut 1 base from V and 0 bases from J, with 6 bases between. Germline values: CDR1 GTSNPN, CDR2 SVGIG (reference sequence). Written as DNA, the CDR3 is TGTGCCTGGAGTGGACAGGCTAACTATGGCTACACCTTC. Its protein is CAWSGQANYGYTF.

CDR3 DNA: TGCGCCAGCAGCGCGGGACAGGGCGACCAAGAGACCCAGTACTTC. It translates to CASSAGQGDQETQYF. The genes are TRBV5-1 and TRBJ2-5; 9 positions match TRBD1. Looked up from germline, CDR1 is SGHRS and CDR2 is YFSETQ. V lost 4 bases, J lost 0 bases, and 4 bases stayed unmatched. The CDR3 has 15 residues.

The chain is built from TRBV9 and TRBJ2-1; TRBD2 matches at 8 bases. Germline V gene data show CDR1 as SGDLS and CDR2 as YYNGEE. The V and J ends lost 4 bases and 0 bases, in that order; junction bases with no gene match: 9. The CDR3 contains 17 residues. CDR3 sequence reads: CASSPRLASSSYNEQFF. As DNA, the CDR3 is TGTGCCAGCAGCCCCCGACTAGCGAGTTCCTCCTACAATGAGCAGTTCTTC. Combining the CDR3 with reference TRBV9 and TRBJ2-1 gives the whole variable domain DSGVTQTPKHLITATGQRVTLRCSPRSGDLSVYWYQQSLDQGLQFLIQYYNGEERAKGNILERFSAQQFPDLHSELNLSSLELGDSALYFCASSPRLASSSYNEQFFGPGTRLTVL.

CDR3 bases: TGCAGCGTTGCGACTAGCGCACCCGGGGAGCTGTTTTTT. Residues: CSVATSAPGELFF. The chain has TRBV29-1 and TRBJ2-2, with TRBD2 matching 8 bases. CDR3 length equals 13 residues. V dropped 4 bases and J dropped 6; count of bases not matched to a gene: 4. The V gene's germline CDR1 is SQVTM and CDR2 ANQGSEA.

V and J are TRBV7-9 and TRBJ1-4, with a weak D call TRBD1 (5 bases). Trimming shortened V by 5 bases and J by 8 bases, and 21 bases separated the two germline ends. This CDR3 region has 16 residues. Germline V CDR1 and CDR2: SEHNR, FQNEAQ (reference sequence). Written as DNA, the CDR3 is TGTGCCAGCAGCCCGCCTCGGGGGACTGTGGGGGAAAAACTGTTTTTT. Its translation: CASSPPRGTVGEKLFF.

This chain joins TRBV27 and TRBJ2-7, with TRBD2 identical over 10 bases. Germline CDR1 and CDR2: MNHEY and SMNVEV (reference sequence). CDR3 length equals 16 residues. The junction had 9 bases not matched to a gene; V was cut back by 2 bases and J by 5 bases. This CDR3 reads CASSLSLAGVSHEQYF. CDR3 DNA sequence: TGTGCCAGCAGTTTAAGCCTAGCGGGAGTGTCCCACGAGCAGTACTTC.

The rearrangement joins TRBV6-5 to TRBJ1-2, with D hard to call. Per the germline V gene, CDR1 is MNHEY and CDR2 is SVGAGI. V lost 7 bases and J lost 1, with 16 bases in between. The CDR3 is 15 amino acids. The CDR3 nucleotides read TGTGCCAGCAACGATCGAGTGGCGGTTAACTATGGCTACACCTTC. This gives the protein CASNDRVAVNYGYTF.